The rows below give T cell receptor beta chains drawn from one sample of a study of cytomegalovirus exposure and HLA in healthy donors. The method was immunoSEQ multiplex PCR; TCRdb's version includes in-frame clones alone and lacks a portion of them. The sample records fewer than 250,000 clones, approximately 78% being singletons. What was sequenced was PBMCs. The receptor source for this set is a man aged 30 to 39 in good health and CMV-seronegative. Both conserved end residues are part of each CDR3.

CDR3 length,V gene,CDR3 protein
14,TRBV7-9,CASSFSINTGELFF
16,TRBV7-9,CASSLVGGPLYNEQFF
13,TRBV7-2,CASSSVASKTQYF
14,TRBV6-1,CASKARGENTEAFF
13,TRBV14,CASSHAGAAWQYF
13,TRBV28,CASSGTTGTEAFF
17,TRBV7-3,CASSDQASGGAYGELFF
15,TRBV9,CASSASGTGTYEQYF
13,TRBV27,CASSTGANEKLFF
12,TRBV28,CASSSGGEKLFF
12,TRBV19,CATSRHGQPQHF